Below, 3 T cell receptor beta chains from the same sample are listed, as sequenced in a study of blood T cell repertoires in COVID-19. Repertoires were generated with immunoSEQ multiplex PCR, while TCRdb's copy carries only in-frame clones and drops some. The sample has 150,000 to 200,000 clones, around 80% seen once; the top ten hold about 12%. The sequenced sample was peripheral blood. The receptor set was obtained from a woman of 80 years or more with COVID-19, enrolled during active disease.

This clone turned up a few times. The chain combines TRBV6-5 with TRBJ2-1; 7 bases align to TRBD1. The CDR3 has 15 amino acids. J was trimmed by 6 bases and V by 6 bases; bases with no gene match: 11. The germline V gene has CDR1 MNHEY and CDR2 SVGAGI. The CDR3 spells CASRLNWGQTNEQFF. CDR3 sequence (DNA): TGTGCCAGCAGGCTAAACTGGGGACAGACCAATGAGCAGTTCTTC.

The V call is TRBV24-1, the J call TRBJ2-7, with 10 bases identical to TRBD1. The germline CDR1 and CDR2 sequences are KGHDR and SFDVKD. J gave up 4 bases and V 6 bases, and 2 bases lay outside the gene matches. The CDR3 contains 13 residues. The CDR3 DNA reads as TGTGCCACCAGTCGGACAGGGGGATACGAGCAGTACTTC. Translated, it gives CATSRTGGYEQYF.

V is TRBV10-3 and J is TRBJ2-3, with TRBD2 identical over 9 bases. The germline V gene encodes CDR1 ENHRY and CDR2 SYGVKD. There are 18 residues in the CDR3. Unmatched junction bases numbered 9, after V lost 2 bases and J lost 0 bases. CDR3 nucleotides: TGTGCCATCAGTGAGGGCCGGGTTGCGGGAGGGAGCACAGATACGCAGTATTTT. This gives the protein CAISEGRVAGGSTDTQYF.